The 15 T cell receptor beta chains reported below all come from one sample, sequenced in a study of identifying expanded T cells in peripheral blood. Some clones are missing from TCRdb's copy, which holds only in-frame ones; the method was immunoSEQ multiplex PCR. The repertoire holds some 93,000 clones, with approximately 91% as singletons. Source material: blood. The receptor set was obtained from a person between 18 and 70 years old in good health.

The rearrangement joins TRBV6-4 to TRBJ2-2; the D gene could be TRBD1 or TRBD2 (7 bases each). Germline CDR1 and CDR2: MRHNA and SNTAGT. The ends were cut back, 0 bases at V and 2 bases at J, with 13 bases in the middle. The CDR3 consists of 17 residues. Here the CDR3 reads CASSDSGGTDNTGELFF. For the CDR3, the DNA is TGTGCCAGCAGTGACTCGGGGGGGACAGACAACACCGGGGAGCTGTTTTTT.

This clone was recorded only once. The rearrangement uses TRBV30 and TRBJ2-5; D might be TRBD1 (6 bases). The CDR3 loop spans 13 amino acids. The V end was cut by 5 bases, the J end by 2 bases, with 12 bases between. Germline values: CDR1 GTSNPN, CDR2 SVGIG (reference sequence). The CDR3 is CAWQQGIQETQYF. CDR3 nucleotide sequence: TGTGCCTGGCAACAGGGTATTCAAGAGACCCAGTACTTC.

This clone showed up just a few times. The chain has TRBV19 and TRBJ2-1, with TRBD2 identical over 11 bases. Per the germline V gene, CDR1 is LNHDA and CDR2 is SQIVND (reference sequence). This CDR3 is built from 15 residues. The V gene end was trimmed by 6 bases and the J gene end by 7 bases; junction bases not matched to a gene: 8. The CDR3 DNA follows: TGTGCCAGTAGGCCGCTAGCGGGAGGTATTAATGAGCAGTTCTTC. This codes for CASRPLAGGINEQFF. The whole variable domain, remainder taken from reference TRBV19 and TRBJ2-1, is DGGITQSPKYLFRKEGQNVTLSCEQNLNHDAMYWYRQDPGQGLRLIYYSQIVNDFQKGDIAEGYSVSREKKESFPLTVTSAQKNPTAFYLCASRPLAGGINEQFFGPGTRLTVL.

Written as DNA, the CDR3 is TGTGCCAGCCTCTCTAGCGGGAGAGGGGGGGAGCAGTACTTC. Translated, it gives CASLSSGRGGEQYF. The chain couples TRBV19 to TRBJ2-7; 10 bases are a match to TRBD2. The germline CDR1 and CDR2 sequences are LNHDA and SQIVND (reference sequence). The CDR3 is 14 amino acids. Trimming cost V 9 bases and J 7 bases; bases outside gene matches: 12.

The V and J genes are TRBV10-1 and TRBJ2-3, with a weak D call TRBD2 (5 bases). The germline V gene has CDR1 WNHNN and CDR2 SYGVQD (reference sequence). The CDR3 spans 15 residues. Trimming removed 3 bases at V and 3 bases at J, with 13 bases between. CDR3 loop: CASSDTRVGTDTQYF. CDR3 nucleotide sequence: TGCGCCAGCAGTGACACGAGGGTTGGAACAGATACGCAGTATTTT.

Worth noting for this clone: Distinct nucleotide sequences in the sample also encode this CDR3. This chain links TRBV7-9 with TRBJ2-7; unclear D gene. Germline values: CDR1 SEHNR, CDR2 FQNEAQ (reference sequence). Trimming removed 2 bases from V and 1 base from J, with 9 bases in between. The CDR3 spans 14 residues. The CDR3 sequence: CASSLTAASYEQYF. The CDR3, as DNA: TGTGCCAGCAGCTTAACGGCCGCATCCTACGAGCAGTACTTC.

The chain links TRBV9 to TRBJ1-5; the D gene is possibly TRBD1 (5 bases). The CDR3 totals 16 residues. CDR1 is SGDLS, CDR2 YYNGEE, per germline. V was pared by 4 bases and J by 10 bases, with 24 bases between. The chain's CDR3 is CASSPGAGSIIIPQHF. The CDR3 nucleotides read TGTGCCAGCAGCCCAGGAGCAGGGAGTATCATTATTCCCCAGCATTTT. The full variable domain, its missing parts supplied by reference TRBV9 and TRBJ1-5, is DSGVTQTPKHLITATGQRVTLRCSPRSGDLSVYWYQQSLDQGLQFLIQYYNGEERAKGNILERFSAQQFPDLHSELNLSSLELGDSALYFCASSPGAGSIIIPQHFGDGTRLSIL.

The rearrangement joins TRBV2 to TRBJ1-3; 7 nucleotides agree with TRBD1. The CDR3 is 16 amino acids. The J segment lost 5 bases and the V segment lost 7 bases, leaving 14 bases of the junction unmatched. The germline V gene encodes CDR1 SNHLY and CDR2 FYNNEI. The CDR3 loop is CASKPQGGGLRNTIYF. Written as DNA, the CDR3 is TGTGCCAGCAAGCCCCAGGGGGGGGGACTGAGAAACACCATATATTTT. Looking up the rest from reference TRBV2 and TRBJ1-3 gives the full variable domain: EPEVTQTPSHQVTQMGQEVILRCVPISNHLYFYWYRQILGQKVEFLVSFYNNEISEKSEIFDDQFSVERPDGSNFTLKIRSTKLEDSAMYFCASKPQGGGLRNTIYFGEGSWLTVV.

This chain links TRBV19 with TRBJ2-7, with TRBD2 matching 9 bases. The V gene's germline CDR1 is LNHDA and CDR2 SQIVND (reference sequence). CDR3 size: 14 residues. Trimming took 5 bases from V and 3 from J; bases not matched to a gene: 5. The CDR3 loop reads CASSWETSGYEQYF. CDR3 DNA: TGTGCCAGTAGTTGGGAGACTAGCGGCTACGAGCAGTACTTC.

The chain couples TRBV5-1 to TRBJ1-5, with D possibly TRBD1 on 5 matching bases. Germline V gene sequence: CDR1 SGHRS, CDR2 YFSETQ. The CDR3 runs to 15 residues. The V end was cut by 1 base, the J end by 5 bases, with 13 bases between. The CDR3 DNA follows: TGCGCCAGCAGCTTGAGGGGCGGCGGCGATCAGCCCCAGCATTTT. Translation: CASSLRGGGDQPQHF. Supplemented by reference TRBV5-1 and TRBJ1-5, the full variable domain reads KAGVTQTPRYLIKTRGQQVTLSCSPISGHRSVSWYQQTPGQGLQFLFEYFSETQRNKGNFPGRFSGRQFSNSRSEMNVSTLELGDSALYLCASSLRGGGDQPQHFGDGTRLSIL.

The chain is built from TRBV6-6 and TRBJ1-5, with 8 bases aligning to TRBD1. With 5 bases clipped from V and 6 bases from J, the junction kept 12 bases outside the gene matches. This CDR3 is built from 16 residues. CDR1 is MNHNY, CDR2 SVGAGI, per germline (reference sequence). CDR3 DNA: TGTGCCAGCAGTCGCGGAGACAGGGGCAAAAGTCAGCCCCAGCATTTT. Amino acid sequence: CASSRGDRGKSQPQHF.

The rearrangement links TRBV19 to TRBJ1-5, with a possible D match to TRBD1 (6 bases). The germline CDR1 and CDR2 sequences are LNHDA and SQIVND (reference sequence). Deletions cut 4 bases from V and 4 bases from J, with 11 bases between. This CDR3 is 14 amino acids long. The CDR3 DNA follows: TGTGCCAGTAGTAAATTAGGACAGAATCAGCCCCAGCATTTT. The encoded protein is CASSKLGQNQPQHF.

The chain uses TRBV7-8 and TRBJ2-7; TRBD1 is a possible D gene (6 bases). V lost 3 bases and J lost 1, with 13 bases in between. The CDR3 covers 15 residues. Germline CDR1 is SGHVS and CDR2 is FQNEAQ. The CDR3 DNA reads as TGTGCCAGCAGCTTGCACGACAGGACTTCCTACGAGCAGTACTTC. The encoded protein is CASSLHDRTSYEQYF.

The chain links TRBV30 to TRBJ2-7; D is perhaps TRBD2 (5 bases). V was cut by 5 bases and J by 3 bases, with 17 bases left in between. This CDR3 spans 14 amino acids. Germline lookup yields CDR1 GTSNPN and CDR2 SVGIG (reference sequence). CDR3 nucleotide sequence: TGTGCCTGGGCCCGTCCCGGGAAAAACTACGAGCAGTACTTC. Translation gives CAWARPGKNYEQYF.

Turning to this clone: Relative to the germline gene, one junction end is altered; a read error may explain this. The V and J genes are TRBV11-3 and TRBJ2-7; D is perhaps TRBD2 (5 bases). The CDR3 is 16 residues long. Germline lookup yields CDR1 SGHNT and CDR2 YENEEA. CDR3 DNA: TGTGCCAGCAGCTTAGGGGGTCGGGGTTCCTCCAACGAGCAGTACTTC. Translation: CASSLGGRGSSNEQYF.